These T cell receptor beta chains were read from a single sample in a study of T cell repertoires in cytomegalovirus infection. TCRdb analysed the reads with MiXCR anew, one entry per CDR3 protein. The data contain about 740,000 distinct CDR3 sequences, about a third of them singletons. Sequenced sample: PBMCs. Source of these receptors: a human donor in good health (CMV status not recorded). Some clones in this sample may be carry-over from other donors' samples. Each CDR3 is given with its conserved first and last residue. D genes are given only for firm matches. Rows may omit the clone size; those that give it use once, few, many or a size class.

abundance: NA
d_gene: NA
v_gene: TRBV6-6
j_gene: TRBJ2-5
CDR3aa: CASRHRLGQETQYF
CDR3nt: TGTGCCAGCCGCCACCGGTTGGGGCAAGAGACCCAGTACTTC

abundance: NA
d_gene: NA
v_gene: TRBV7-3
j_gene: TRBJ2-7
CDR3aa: CSSSLKRRHEQYF
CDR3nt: TGTTCCAGCAGCTTAAAAAGGAGGCACGAGCAGTACTTC

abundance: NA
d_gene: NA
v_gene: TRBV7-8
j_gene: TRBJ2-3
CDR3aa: CASIQGSSTDTQYF
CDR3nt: TGTGCCAGTATTCAGGGGTCTAGCACAGATACGCAGTATTTT

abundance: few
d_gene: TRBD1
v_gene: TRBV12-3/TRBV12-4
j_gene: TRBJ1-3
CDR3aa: CASTLRPGQGVVIYF
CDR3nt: TGTGCCAGCACCCTACGGCCGGGACAGGGGGTTGTCATATATTTT

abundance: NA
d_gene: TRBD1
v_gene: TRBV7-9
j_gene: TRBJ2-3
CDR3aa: CASSLARGTGGEDTQYF
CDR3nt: TGTGCCAGCAGCTTAGCGCGGGGGACAGGGGGCGAAGATACGCAGTATTTT

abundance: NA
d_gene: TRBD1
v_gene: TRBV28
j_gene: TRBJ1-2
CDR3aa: CASSIQGAGGYTF
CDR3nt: TGTGCCAGCAGTATACAGGGGGCAGGTGGCTACACCTTC

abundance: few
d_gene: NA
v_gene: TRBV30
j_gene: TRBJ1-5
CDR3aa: CAWSVRLGSQPQHF
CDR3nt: TGTGCCTGGAGTGTACGGTTGGGTAGTCAGCCCCAGCATTTT

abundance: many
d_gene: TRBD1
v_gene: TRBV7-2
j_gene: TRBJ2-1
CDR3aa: CASSLRGLDNEQFF
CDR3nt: TGTGCCAGCAGCTTAAGGGGGCTCGACAATGAGCAGTTCTTC

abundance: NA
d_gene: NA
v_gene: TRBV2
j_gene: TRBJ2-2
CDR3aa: CASSVARNTGELFF
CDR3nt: TGTGCCAGCAGTGTTGCCAGGAACACCGGGGAGCTGTTTTTT

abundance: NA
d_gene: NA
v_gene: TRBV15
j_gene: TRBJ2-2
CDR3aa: CATSRDRGITGELFF
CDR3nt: TGTGCCACCAGCAGAGATAGGGGGATCACCGGGGAGCTGTTTTTT